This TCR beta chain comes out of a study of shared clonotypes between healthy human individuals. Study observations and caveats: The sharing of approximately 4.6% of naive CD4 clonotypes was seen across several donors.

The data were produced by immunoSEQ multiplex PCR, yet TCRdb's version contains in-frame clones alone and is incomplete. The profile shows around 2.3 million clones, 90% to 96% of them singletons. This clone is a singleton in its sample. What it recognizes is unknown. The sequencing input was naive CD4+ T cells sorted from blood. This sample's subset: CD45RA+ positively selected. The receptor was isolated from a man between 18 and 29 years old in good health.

The CDR3 loop reads CASRTTGTNEQFF. As DNA, the CDR3 is TGTGCCAGCAGGACGACAGGGACGAATGAGCAGTTCTTC. J is TRBJ2-1 and V is TRBV2; 7 bases map to TRBD1. The V gene's germline CDR1 is SNHLY and CDR2 FYNNEI. The CDR3 length is 13 residues. Losses at the gene ends were 6 bases for V and 7 bases for J; bases not matched to a gene: 6.